This TCR beta chain was captured by sequencing in a study of T cell responses to AZD1222 COVID-19 vaccine. Points from the study as a whole: Reportedly, nearly half of unique spike TCRs recognized epitopes outside B.1.351/B.1.1.7 mutations. AZD1222 recipients seropositive at baseline numbered only five to seven.

The CDR3 has 16 amino acids. Germline values: CDR1 KGHSH, CDR2 LQKENI. V lost 0 bases, J lost 0 bases, and 9 bases lay in between. The repertoire was sequenced with immunoSEQ multiplex PCR; TCRdb's copy has only in-frame clones and lacks some. Of about 150,000 clones in the sample, around 89% were seen once. This clone was detected only a few times. Its antigen is not known. The starting material was peripheral blood, obtained on day 0 of AZD1222 vaccination. The chain joins TRBV18 to TRBJ2-1; D is unresolved. The receptor was derived from an adult in good health. The CDR3 sequence is CASSPPSGRSYNEQFF. The CDR3 DNA reads TGTGCCAGCTCACCACCCAGTGGACGCTCCTACAATGAGCAGTTCTTC.